A single sample is the source of the 28 T cell receptor beta chains below, sequenced in a study of neoadjuvant anti-PD-1 for oral cavity cancer (dated by TCRdb to about 2021). In the paper's terms, the time point label means: before neoadjuvant nivolumab. The library was prepared using the immunoSEQ multiplex PCR assay. TCRdb stores this immuneACCESS table with in-frame sequences only. Part of the clones is absent; in the studies checked, under half of the shortfall reflects unresolved V genes, and no reason is known for the rest. Counted in this sample were some 15,000 clones; about 67% of them appeared once. The ten biggest clones cover around 2.5% of the sample. The starting material was PBMCs, obtained before nivolumab (anti-PD-1) treatment. The source of these receptors is a person aged 35-79 years with oral cavity squamous cell carcinoma.

The chain couples TRBV6-5 to TRBJ2-1; 8 bases are shared with TRBD2. V gave up 6 bases and J gave up 8 bases; unmatched junction bases: 9. The CDR3 totals 14 residues. Germline CDR1 is MNHEY and CDR2 is SVGAGI. The CDR3 nucleotides are TGTGCCAGCAGACCGGGACTAGGGTCAGATGAGCAGTTCTTC. Residues: CASRPGLGSDEQFF.

The rearrangement joins TRBV5-1 to TRBJ2-1; 7 bases agree with TRBD2. The length of the CDR3 is 16 residues. Looked up from germline, CDR1 is SGHRS and CDR2 is YFSETQ. Unmatched junction bases numbered 7, after V lost 1 base and J lost 3 bases. CDR3 nucleotides: TGCGCCAGCAGCTTGCTGGCGGGAGCTCTCTACAATGAGCAGTTCTTC. This codes for CASSLLAGALYNEQFF.

V gene TRBV15 combines with J gene TRBJ2-3, with 7 positions matching TRBD1. The CDR3 totals 14 residues. V trimming: 7 bases; J trimming: 2 bases; junction bases outside the gene matches: 6. Per germline, CDR1 LNHNV and CDR2 YYDKDF (reference sequence). In nucleotides, the CDR3 is TGTGCCACCATGACAGGGTCAGTCACAGATACGCAGTATTTT. Translation gives CATMTGSVTDTQYF.

This chain joins TRBV27 and TRBJ2-2; perhaps TRBD1 as D (6 bases). Germline CDR1 is MNHEY and CDR2 is SMNVEV (reference sequence). This CDR3 has 14 residues. V lost 3 bases to trimming and J lost 4 bases, with 9 bases between them. The CDR3 sequence: CASSFGQFTGELFF. The CDR3 DNA is TGTGCCAGCAGTTTTGGACAGTTCACCGGGGAGCTGTTTTTT.

V usage is TRBV2 and J usage is TRBJ1-1; 7 nucleotides agree with TRBD1. CDR3 length: 16 amino acids. Per the germline V gene, CDR1 is SNHLY and CDR2 is FYNNEI. J gave up 4 bases and V 0 bases, and 8 bases lay outside the gene matches. The CDR3 region has the DNA TGTGCCAGCAGTGAAGCGTACTTTTCAGGGGGCACTGAAGCTTTCTTT. Its protein product is CASSEAYFSGGTEAFF.

The chain links TRBV27 to TRBJ1-5; D unresolved. Trimming left V 5 bases short and J 3 bases short, with 23 bases between. From germline, CDR1 is MNHEY and CDR2 SMNVEV (reference sequence). This CDR3 is 18 amino acids long. CDR3: CASSPSPAGSTINQPQHF. The CDR3 nucleotides are TGTGCCAGCAGTCCTTCCCCGGCGGGATCAACCATCAATCAGCCCCAGCATTTT.

In this sample, this clone turned up a few times. V usage is TRBV2 and J usage is TRBJ1-1, with D unresolved. The CDR3 sequence is 13 residues long. V lost 4 bases, J lost 5 bases, and 11 bases lay in between. Germline V CDR1 and CDR2: SNHLY, FYNNEI. The CDR3 reads CASSGGDGTEAFF. The CDR3, as DNA: TGTGCCAGCAGTGGAGGTGATGGGACTGAAGCTTTCTTT.

This chain joins TRBV6-1 and TRBJ1-4; D unclear. CDR3 length: 16 amino acids. CDR1 is MNHNS and CDR2 is SASEGT in the germline V gene. Trimming took off 3 bases at V and 0 bases at J, with 11 bases between the two ends. Here the CDR3 DNA reads TGTGCCAGCAGTGAGAGTTCGGTTACAACTAATGAAAAACTGTTTTTT. This translates into CASSESSVTTNEKLFF.

J is TRBJ2-2 and V is TRBV6-4, with a weak D call TRBD2 (5 bases). V lost 8 bases to trimming and J lost 3 bases, with 16 bases between them. There are 15 residues in the CDR3. CDR1 and CDR2 from the germline V gene are MRHNA and SNTAGT. CDR3 DNA: TGTGCCAGCTCCAGCGGCTCTCGGGACACCGGGGAGCTGTTTTTT. The encoded protein is CASSSGSRDTGELFF.

This chain links TRBV9 with TRBJ2-5; no definite D call. This CDR3 spans 15 amino acids. Trimming took off 2 bases at V and 1 base at J, with 12 bases between the two ends. Germline CDR1 SGDLS, CDR2 YYNGEE. CDR3 DNA sequence: TGTGCCAGCAGCGTGAGTCTGGCCCCCCAAGAGACCCAGTACTTC. Translation: CASSVSLAPQETQYF.

V is TRBV29-1 and J is TRBJ2-1; D is perhaps TRBD1 (6 bases). V gave up 4 bases and J gave up 4 bases, with 8 bases separating them. The CDR3 length is 12 residues. CDR1 is SQVTM, CDR2 ANQGSEA, per germline. CDR3 sequence: CSVGTEYNEQFF. CDR3 DNA sequence: TGCAGCGTTGGGACAGAATACAATGAGCAGTTCTTC.

This sequence joins TRBV10-3 and TRBJ2-5, with 9 nucleotides matching TRBD2. This CDR3 is 15 amino acids long. The trim removed 5 bases at V and 5 bases at J, leaving 9 bases unmatched. Germline V gene data show CDR1 as ENHRY and CDR2 as SYGVKD. The CDR3 loop reads CAISSPAGGRETQYF. In nucleotides, the CDR3 is TGTGCCATCAGTTCCCCAGCGGGAGGTCGGGAGACCCAGTACTTC.

The V and J genes are TRBV30 and TRBJ2-4; D possibly matches TRBD1 or TRBD2 (6 bases each). Germline V CDR1 and CDR2: GTSNPN, SVGIG (reference sequence). This CDR3 is 12 amino acids long. The ends were cut back, 0 bases at V and 15 bases at J, with 15 bases in the middle. The CDR3 here is CAWSVIGGRGYF. The CDR3 DNA sequence: TGTGCCTGGAGTGTAATCGGGGGCCGTGGGTACTTC.

The genes are TRBV10-2 and TRBJ2-5; 8 nucleotides agree with TRBD1. In germline, CDR1 is WSHSY, CDR2 SAAADI. V gave up 6 bases and J gave up 5 bases; unmatched junction bases: 8. The CDR3 totals 14 residues. The CDR3 coding sequence is TGCGCCAGCAGCTACAGGGGGGTAGGGGAGACCCAGTACTTC. This codes for CASSYRGVGETQYF.

This clone was observed a few times. The CDR3 loop reads CAWKPRGDQPQHF. As DNA, the CDR3 is TGTGCCTGGAAGCCGCGCGGGGATCAGCCCCAGCATTTT. The genes are TRBV30 and TRBJ1-5; D is ambiguous. Germline V lookup: CDR1 GTSNPN, CDR2 SVGIG (reference sequence). Between the trimmed V and J ends, which lost 4 bases and 5 bases, there was a span of 12 bases. The CDR3 has 13 residues.

The chain employs TRBV30 and TRBJ1-1; D possibly corresponds to TRBD1 (6 bases). V was clipped by 7 bases and J by 6 bases, with 15 bases between them. Germline CDR1 and CDR2: GTSNPN and SVGIG (reference sequence). The CDR3 contains 12 residues. CDR3 region: CAFRTAGAEAFF. The CDR3, as DNA: TGTGCCTTTCGCACGGCAGGGGCTGAAGCTTTCTTT.

The V gene is TRBV5-1, the J gene TRBJ2-3; D tentatively fits TRBD1 or TRBD2 (5 bases each). Trimming took off 0 bases at V and 0 bases at J, with 5 bases between the two ends. Germline CDR1 and CDR2: SGHRS and YFSETQ. The length of the CDR3 is 14 residues. CDR3 sequence: CASSLGGSTDTQYF. CDR3 bases: TGCGCCAGCAGCTTGGGGGGGAGCACAGATACGCAGTATTTT.

J is TRBJ1-2 and V is TRBV14, with D unresolved. The CDR3 consists of 14 residues. The V end was cut by 0 bases, the J end by 7 bases, with 12 bases between. Germline CDR1 and CDR2: SGHDN and FVKESK. CDR3 sequence: CASSQEESVIGYTF. The DNA of the CDR3 is TGTGCCAGCAGCCAAGAGGAGAGCGTTATTGGCTACACCTTC.

This sequence joins TRBV7-3 and TRBJ2-7; the D gene is possibly TRBD1 (5 bases). Trimming took off 4 bases at V and 0 bases at J, with 10 bases between the two ends. Germline V gene data show CDR1 as SGHTA and CDR2 as FQGTGA. The CDR3 is 14 residues long. The CDR3 DNA reads TGTGCCAGCAGCTCCAGTGACAGCTCCTACGAGCAGTACTTC. It codes for CASSSSDSSYEQYF.

The rearrangement uses TRBV6-6 and TRBJ1-1; no clear D gene. This CDR3 region has 14 residues. The V gene lost 4 bases and the J gene lost 7 bases, with 16 bases spanning the gap. Germline V gene sequence: CDR1 MNHNY, CDR2 SVGAGI (reference sequence). The CDR3: CASSSQTQGFEAFF. CDR3 bases: TGTGCCAGCAGTTCCCAGACGCAAGGTTTTGAAGCTTTCTTT.

The CDR3 is CASNAGPREQYF. The CDR3 bases are TGTGCCAGCAACGCGGGACCGAGGGAGCAGTACTTC. J is TRBJ2-7 and V is TRBV2; D perhaps matches TRBD2 (6 bases). V lost 7 bases and J 7 bases, leaving 14 bases between the germline ends. The germline V gene has CDR1 SNHLY and CDR2 FYNNEI. The CDR3 has 12 amino acids.

V usage is TRBV25-1 and J usage is TRBJ2-7, with D perhaps TRBD2 (6 bases). Trimming stripped 3 bases from V and 4 bases from J, with 19 bases between. This CDR3 has 16 amino acids. Germline V CDR1 and CDR2: MGHDK, SYGVNS. CDR3 nucleotide sequence: TGTGCCAGCAGTGACCCCGGGGGAATCCCCTCTTACGAGCAGTACTTC. Translated: CASSDPGGIPSYEQYF.

The V call is TRBV2, the J call TRBJ1-1; D remains ambiguous. Trimming took 2 bases from V and 7 from J, leaving 5 bases between them. Germline values: CDR1 SNHLY, CDR2 FYNNEI. This CDR3 is built from 11 residues. CDR3 residues: CASSEWIEAFF. In nucleotides, the CDR3 is TGTGCCAGCAGTGAATGGATTGAAGCTTTCTTT. The variable domain in full, completed from reference TRBV2 and TRBJ1-1, reads EPEVTQTPSHQVTQMGQEVILRCVPISNHLYFYWYRQILGQKVEFLVSFYNNEISEKSEIFDDQFSVERPDGSNFTLKIRSTKLEDSAMYFCASSEWIEAFFGQGTRLTVV.

This clone was picked up a small number of times. This chain connects TRBV5-6 to TRBJ2-7, with D maybe TRBD2 (7 bases). The CDR3 runs 17 residues. V was clipped by 2 bases and J by 0 bases, with 18 bases between them. Germline assignment: CDR1 SGHDT and CDR2 YYEEEE. The CDR3 DNA follows: TGTGCCAGCAGCTTAGATAGGGGGGGTTCGAGCTCCTACGAGCAGTACTTC. It encodes CASSLDRGGSSSYEQYF.

This clone was counted only a few times. The chain recombines TRBV5-1 with TRBJ2-1; 8 bases match TRBD2. This CDR3 has 17 amino acids. With V trimmed by 3 bases and J by 9 bases, 17 bases remained unmatched. CDR1 SGHRS and CDR2 YFSETQ come from the germline V gene. The CDR3 DNA reads as TGCGCCAGCAGCTCGGCGGGAGGAGCCGGATCGGGAGGTGAGCAGTTCTTC. Its translation: CASSSAGGAGSGGEQFF.

The V and J genes are TRBV6-1 and TRBJ2-4; 7 bases are a match to TRBD2. In germline, CDR1 is MNHNS, CDR2 SASEGT. The V segment lost 2 bases and the J segment 4 bases; nucleotides outside the gene matches: 5. The CDR3 extends over 15 amino acids. The CDR3 spells CASSEPGLPKNIQYF. The CDR3, as DNA: TGTGCCAGCAGTGAACCGGGACTACCAAAAAACATTCAGTACTTC.

This rearrangement joins TRBV28 to TRBJ2-7, with a tentative D call TRBD1 (6 bases). V gave up 3 bases and J gave up 2 bases, with 11 bases separating them. Germline-derived CDR1 and CDR2 are MDHEN and SYDVKM. The CDR3 length is 14 residues. Written as DNA, the CDR3 is TGTGCCAGCAGTTTCGGGACATCAACCTACGAGCAGTACTTC. Translated, it gives CASSFGTSTYEQYF.

This rearrangement joins TRBV2 to TRBJ2-2, with a possible D match to TRBD2 (5 bases). This CDR3 has 14 amino acids. Germline CDR1 is SNHLY and CDR2 is FYNNEI. Trimming removed 7 bases from V and 4 bases from J, with 13 bases in between. CDR3 protein: CASTRTGTTGELFF. The CDR3 nucleotides are TGTGCCAGCACACGGACGGGAACCACCGGGGAGCTGTTTTTT. The complete variable domain, with remaining parts taken from reference TRBV2 and TRBJ2-2, reads EPEVTQTPSHQVTQMGQEVILRCVPISNHLYFYWYRQILGQKVEFLVSFYNNEISEKSEIFDDQFSVERPDGSNFTLKIRSTKLEDSAMYFCASTRTGTTGELFFGEGSRLTVL.